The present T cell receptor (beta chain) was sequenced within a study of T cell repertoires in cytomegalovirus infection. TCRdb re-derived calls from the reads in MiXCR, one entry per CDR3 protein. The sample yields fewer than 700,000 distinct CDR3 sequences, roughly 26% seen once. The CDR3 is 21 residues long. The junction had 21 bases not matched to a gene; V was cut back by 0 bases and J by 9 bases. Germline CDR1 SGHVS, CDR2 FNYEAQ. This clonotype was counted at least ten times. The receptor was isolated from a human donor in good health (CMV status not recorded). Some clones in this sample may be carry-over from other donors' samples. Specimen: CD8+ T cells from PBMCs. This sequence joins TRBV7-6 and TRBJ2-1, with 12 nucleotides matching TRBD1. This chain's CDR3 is CASSLAPMGIWPGQGAIEQFF. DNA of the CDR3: TGTGCCAGCAGCTTAGCGCCGATGGGGATTTGGCCGGGACAGGGGGCTATTGAGCAGTTCTTC.